The clone carrying this TCR beta chain was counted a single time. Its antigen is as yet unknown. Regarding the study as a whole: Tumor memory CD4+ T cell TCR gene usage clustered with blood and lymph node memory CD4+ cells and lymph node naive CD4+ cells.

Constant-region reverse primers amplified full-length variable regions, followed by semi-nested Nested Universal Primer A PCR. TCRdb fed the 5' RACE reads into MiXCR, producing one record per CDR3 protein. Counted here are some 64,000 distinct CDR3 sequences, 20% to 25% occurring once; the ten biggest clones make up about 3%. The TCR originated in a female donor with breast cancer. The sequenced sample was memory CD4+ T cells sorted from a lymph node. Subset defined: memory CD4+ T cells, CD4+CD45RO+CD25-.

The chain's CDR3 is CASRPRQSTDTQYF. DNA for the CDR3: TGTGCCAGCAGACCCAGACAGAGCACAGATACGCAGTATTTT. The J gene is TRBJ2-3, the V gene TRBV6-2 or TRBV6-3; a weak D match, TRBD1 (5 bases). Trimming took off 6 bases at V and 0 bases at J, with 10 bases between the two ends. Germline V lookup: CDR1 MNHEY, CDR2 SVGEGT. This CDR3 is built from 14 residues.